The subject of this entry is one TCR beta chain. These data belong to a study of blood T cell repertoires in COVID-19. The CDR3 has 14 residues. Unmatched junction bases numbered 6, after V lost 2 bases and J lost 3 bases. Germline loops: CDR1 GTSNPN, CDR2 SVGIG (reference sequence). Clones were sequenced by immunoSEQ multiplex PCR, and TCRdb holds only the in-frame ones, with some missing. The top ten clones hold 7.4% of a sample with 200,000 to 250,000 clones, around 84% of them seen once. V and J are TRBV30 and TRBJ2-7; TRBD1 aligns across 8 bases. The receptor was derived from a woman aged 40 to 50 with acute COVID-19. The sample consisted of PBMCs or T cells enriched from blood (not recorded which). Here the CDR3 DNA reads TGTGCCTGGAGTCGGGGGACAGGTATCTACGAGCAGTACTTC. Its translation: CAWSRGTGIYEQYF.